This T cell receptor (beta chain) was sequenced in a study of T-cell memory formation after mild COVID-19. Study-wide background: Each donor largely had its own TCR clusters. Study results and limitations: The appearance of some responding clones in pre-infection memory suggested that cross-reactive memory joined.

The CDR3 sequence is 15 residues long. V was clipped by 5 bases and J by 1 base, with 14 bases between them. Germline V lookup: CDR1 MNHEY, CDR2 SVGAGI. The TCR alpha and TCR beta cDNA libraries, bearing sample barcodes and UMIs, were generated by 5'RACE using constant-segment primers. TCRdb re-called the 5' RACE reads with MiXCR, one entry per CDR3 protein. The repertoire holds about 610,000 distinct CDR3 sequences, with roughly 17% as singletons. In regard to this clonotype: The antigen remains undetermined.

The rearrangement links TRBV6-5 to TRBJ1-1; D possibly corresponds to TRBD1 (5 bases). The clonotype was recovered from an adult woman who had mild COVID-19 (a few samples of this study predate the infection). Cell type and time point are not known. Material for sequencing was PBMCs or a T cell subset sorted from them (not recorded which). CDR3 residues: CASSTSRVRNTEAFF. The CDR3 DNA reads TGTGCCAGCAGTACCTCCAGGGTGCGGAACACTGAAGCTTTCTTT.